This paragraph covers one T cell receptor beta chain sequence. The data are from a study of control samples from healthy donors and cancer patients. Libraries were prepared by immunoSEQ multiplex PCR; TCRdb keeps only in-frame clonotypes and omits some of them. The sample holds about 150,000 clones, roughly 90% seen once. Material for sequencing was blood. This sequence originates from a man aged 25 to 45 in good health.

The CDR3 bases are TGTGCCAGCAGTGAATCCGGACCGATTGAAAAACTGTTTTTT. It is translated as CASSESGPIEKLFF. The chain combines TRBV6-1 with TRBJ1-4; no firm D call. V lost 2 bases and J lost 7, with 11 bases in between. The CDR3 covers 14 residues. Germline CDR1 reads MNHNS; CDR2 reads SASEGT.